This record looks at one T cell receptor (beta chain) sequence and its context. Random hexamers were used to reverse transcribe roughly 0.5 to 1 ug of RNA. Amplification of TCR beta CDR3 across 54 Vbeta and 13 Jbeta was performed with immunoSEQ multiplex PCR. TCRdb redid the calling of the immunoSEQ multiplex PCR reads with MiXCR, one entry per CDR3 protein. This sample yields over a thousand distinct CDR3 sequences, of which under 80% are seen a single time; about 27% belongs to the top ten. The CDR3 has 17 residues. V lost 5 bases and J lost 1, with 18 bases in between. In germline, CDR1 is MNHEY, CDR2 SMNVEV (reference sequence). This sample is part of a study of CD8 T cells in Susac syndrome. The memory subsets used in TEMRA sorting were defined through staining for CD27 and CD45RA.

This TCR was recovered from a human donor with Susac syndrome. The chain employs TRBV27 and TRBJ1-3; D possibly corresponds to TRBD1 (6 bases). The source material was CD8+ TEMRA cells from PBMCs. Subset here: FACS-sorted terminally differentiated effector memory CD8+ T cells re-expressing CD45RA (CD8+ TEMRA). The CDR3 DNA follows: TGTGCCAGCAGTCGCGCTCACGTCAGGGGTTCTGGAAACACCATATATTTT. Translating it yields CASSRAHVRGSGNTIYF.